This T cell receptor (beta chain) was sequenced in a study of T-cell reconstitution after alpha-beta-depleted transplantation in children. As it was prepared, the TCRbeta library received unique molecular identifiers. TCRdb processed the PCR reads anew with MiXCR; each CDR3 protein has one entry. The sample consists of about 610,000 distinct CDR3 sequences, roughly a tenth of them appearing once. From germline, CDR1 is SGHKS and CDR2 YYEKEE (reference sequence). V lost 2 bases, J lost 5 bases, and 7 bases stayed unmatched. The CDR3 is made up of 16 amino acids. This clonotype was recorded at least ten times.

This sample comprised PBMCs from the stem cell graft donor, obtained from the stem cell graft. This chain joins TRBV5-5 and TRBJ2-3; 11 nucleotides match TRBD1. The TCR was taken from a human donor who donated a stem cell graft to a child with acute myeloid leukemia. Here the CDR3 reads CASSLPSGTGGDTQYF. The CDR3 DNA sequence: TGTGCCAGCAGCTTACCATCCGGGACAGGGGGAGATACGCAGTATTTT.